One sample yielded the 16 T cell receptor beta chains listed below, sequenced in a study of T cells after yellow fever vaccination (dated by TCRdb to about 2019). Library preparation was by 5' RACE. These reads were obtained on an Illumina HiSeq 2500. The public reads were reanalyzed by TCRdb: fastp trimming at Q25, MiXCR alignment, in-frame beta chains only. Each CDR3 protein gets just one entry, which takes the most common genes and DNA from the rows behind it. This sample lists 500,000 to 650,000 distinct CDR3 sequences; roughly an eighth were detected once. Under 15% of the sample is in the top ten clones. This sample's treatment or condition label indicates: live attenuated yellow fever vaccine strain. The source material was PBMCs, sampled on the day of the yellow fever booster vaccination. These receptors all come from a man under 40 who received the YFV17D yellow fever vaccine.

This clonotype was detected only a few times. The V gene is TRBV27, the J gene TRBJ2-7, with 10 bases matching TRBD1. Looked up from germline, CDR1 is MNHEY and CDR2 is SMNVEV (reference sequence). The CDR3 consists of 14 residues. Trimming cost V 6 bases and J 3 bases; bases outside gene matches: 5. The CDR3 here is CASRRQGAIYEQYF. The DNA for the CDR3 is TGTGCCAGCAGGAGACAGGGGGCGATCTACGAGCAGTACTTC.

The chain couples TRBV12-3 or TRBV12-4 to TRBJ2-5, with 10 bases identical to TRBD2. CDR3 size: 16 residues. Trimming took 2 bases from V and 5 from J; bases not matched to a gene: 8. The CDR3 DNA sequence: TGTGCCAGCAGTTTATTAGCGGGAGGCCGGGAGGAGACCCAGTACTTC. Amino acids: CASSLLAGGREETQYF.

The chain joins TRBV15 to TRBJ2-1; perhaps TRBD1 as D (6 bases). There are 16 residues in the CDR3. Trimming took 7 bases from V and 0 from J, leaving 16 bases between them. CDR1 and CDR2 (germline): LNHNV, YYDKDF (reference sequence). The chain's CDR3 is CATNDYRAVSYNEQFF. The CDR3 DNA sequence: TGTGCCACCAATGACTACAGGGCTGTCTCCTACAATGAGCAGTTCTTC. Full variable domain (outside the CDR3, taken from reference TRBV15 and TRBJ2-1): DAMVIQNPRYQVTQFGKPVTLSCSQTLNHNVMYWYQQKSSQAPKLLFHYYDKDFNNEADTPDNFQSRRPNTSFCFLDIRSPGLGDTAMYLCATNDYRAVSYNEQFFGPGTRLTVL.

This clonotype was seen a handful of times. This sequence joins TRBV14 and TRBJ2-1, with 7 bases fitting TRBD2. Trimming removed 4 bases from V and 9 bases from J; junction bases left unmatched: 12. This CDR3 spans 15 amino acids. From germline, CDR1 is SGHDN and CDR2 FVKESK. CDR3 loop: CASSPKLGGSSEQFF. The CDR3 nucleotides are TGTGCCAGCAGCCCTAAGTTGGGCGGGAGTAGTGAGCAGTTCTTC.

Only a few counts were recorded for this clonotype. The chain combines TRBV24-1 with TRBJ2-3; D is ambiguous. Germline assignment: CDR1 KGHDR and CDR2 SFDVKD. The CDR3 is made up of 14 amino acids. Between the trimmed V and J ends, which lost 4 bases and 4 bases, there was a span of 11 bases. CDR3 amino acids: CATSDPARPDTQYF. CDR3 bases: TGTGCCACCAGTGACCCAGCTAGGCCAGATACGCAGTATTTT.

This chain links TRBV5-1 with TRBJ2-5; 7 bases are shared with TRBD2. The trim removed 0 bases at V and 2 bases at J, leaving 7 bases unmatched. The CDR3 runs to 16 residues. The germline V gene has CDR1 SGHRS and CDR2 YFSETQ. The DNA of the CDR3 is TGCGCCAGCAGCTTGGGGGCGGGAGCGGAACAAGAGACCCAGTACTTC. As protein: CASSLGAGAEQETQYF.

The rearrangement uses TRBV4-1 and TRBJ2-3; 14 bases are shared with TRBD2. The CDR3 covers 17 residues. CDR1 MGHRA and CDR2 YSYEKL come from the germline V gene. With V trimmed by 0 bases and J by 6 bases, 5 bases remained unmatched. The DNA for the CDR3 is TGCGCCAGCAGCCAAGACGGGGGACTAGCGGGAGCCGATACGCAGTATTTT. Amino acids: CASSQDGGLAGADTQYF.

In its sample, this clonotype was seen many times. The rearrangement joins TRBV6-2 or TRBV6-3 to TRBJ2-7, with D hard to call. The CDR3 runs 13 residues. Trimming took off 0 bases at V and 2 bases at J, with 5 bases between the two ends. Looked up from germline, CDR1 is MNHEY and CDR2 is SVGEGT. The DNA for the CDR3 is TGTGCCAGCAGTTACTCGACCCCCTACGAGCAGTACTTC. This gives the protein CASSYSTPYEQYF.

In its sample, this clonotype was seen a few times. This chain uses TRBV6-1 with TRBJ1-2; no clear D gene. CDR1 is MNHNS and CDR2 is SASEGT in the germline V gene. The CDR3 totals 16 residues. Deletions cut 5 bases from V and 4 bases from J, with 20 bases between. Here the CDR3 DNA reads TGTGCCAGCAGTCCTCCCCCGCCACGGCCGGCCTATGGCTACACCTTC. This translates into CASSPPPPRPAYGYTF.

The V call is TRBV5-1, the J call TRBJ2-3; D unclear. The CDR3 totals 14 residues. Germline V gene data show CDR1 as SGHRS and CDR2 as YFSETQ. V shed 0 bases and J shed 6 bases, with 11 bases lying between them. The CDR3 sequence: CASSLGSGSDTQYF. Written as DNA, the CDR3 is TGCGCCAGCAGCTTGGGATCTGGCTCGGATACGCAGTATTTT.

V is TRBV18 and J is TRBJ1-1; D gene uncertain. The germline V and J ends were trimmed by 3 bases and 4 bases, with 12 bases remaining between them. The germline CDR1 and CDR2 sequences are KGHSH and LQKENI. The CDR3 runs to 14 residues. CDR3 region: CASSPRVGSTEAFF. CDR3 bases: TGTGCCAGCTCACCCCGGGTAGGGAGCACTGAAGCTTTCTTT.

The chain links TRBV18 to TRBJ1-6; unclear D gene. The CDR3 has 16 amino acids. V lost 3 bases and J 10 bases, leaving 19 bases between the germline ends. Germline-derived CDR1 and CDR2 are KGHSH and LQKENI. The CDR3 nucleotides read TGTGCCAGCTCACCTCGGGGTCCACCCGACGGATCACCCCTCCACTTT. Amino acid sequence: CASSPRGPPDGSPLHF.

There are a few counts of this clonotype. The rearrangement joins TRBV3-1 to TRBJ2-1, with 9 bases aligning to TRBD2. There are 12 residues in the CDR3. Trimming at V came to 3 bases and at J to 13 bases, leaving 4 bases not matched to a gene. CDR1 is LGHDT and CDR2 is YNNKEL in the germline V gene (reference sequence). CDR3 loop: CASSHGLAQQFF. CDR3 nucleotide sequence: TGTGCCAGCAGCCACGGACTAGCGCAACAGTTCTTC.

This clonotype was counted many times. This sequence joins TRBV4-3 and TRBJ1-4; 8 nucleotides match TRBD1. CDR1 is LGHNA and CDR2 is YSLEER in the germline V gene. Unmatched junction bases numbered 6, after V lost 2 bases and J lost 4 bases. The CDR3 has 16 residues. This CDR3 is CASSQWGTGLNEKLFF. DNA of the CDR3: TGCGCCAGCAGCCAATGGGGGACAGGCCTTAATGAAAAACTGTTTTTT.

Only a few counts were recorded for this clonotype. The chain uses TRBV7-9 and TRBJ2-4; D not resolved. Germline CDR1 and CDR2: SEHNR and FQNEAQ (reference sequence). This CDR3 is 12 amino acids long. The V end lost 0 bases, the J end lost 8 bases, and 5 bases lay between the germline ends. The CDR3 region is CASSLALHIQYF. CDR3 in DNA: TGTGCCAGCAGCTTAGCGTTGCACATTCAGTACTTC.

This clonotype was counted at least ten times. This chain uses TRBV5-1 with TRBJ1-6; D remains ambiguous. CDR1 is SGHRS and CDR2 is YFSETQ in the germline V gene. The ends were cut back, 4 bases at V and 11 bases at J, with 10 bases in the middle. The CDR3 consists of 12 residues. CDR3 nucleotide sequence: TGCGCCAGCAGCGACCCTCCAGCACCCCTCCACTTT. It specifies CASSDPPAPLHF.